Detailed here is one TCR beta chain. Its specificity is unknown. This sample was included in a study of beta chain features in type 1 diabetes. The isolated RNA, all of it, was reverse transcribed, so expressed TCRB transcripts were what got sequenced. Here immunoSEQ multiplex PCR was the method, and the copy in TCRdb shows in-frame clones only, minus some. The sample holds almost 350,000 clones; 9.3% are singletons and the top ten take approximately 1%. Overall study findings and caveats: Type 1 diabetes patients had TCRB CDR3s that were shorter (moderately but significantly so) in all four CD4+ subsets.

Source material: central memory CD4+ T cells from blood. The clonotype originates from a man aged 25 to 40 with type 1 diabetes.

CDR3 sequence (DNA): TGTGCCAGCAGGACAACTAGCGGGGTCTTCACCGGGGAGCTGTTTTTT. It yields the protein CASRTTSGVFTGELFF. This chain links TRBV7-2 with TRBJ2-2, with 10 bases identical to TRBD2. Trimming at V came to 6 bases and at J to 4 bases, leaving 8 bases not matched to a gene. The CDR3 has 16 residues. Looked up from germline, CDR1 is SGHTA and CDR2 is FQGNSA.